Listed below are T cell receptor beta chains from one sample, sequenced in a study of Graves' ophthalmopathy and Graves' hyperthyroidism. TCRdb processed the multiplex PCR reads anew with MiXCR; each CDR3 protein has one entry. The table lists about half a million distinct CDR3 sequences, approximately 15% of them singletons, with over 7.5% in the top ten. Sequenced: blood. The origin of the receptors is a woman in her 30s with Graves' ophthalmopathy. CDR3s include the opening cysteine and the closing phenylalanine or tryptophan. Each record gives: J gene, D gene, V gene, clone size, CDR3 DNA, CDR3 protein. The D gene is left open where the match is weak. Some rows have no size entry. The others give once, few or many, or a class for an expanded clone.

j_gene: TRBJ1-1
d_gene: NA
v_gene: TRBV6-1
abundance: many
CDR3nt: TGTGCCAGCAAGAACAGGGTGCTTGACACTGAAGCTTTCTTT
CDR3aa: CASKNRVLDTEAFF

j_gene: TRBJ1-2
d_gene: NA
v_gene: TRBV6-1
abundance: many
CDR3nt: TGTGCCAGCAGAGAGGGAGTCGATGGCTACACCTTC
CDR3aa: CASREGVDGYTF

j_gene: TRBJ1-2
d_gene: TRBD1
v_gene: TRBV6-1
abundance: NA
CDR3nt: TGTGCCAGCAGTGAATTTGGGACAGGGGCTGGCTACACCTTC
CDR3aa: CASSEFGTGAGYTF

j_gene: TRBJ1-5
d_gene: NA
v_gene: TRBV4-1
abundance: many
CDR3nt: TGCGCCAGCAGCCAAGTGGGAGGGGTCGGTCAGCCCCAGCATTTT
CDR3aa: CASSQVGGVGQPQHF

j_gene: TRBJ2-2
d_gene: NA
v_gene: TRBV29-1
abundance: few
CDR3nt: TGCAGCCTCCGAGAAACCGGGGAGCTGTTTTTT
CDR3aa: CSLRETGELFF

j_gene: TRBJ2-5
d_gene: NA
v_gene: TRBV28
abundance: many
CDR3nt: TGTGCCAGCAGTTCCCTCATGAAGTACCAAGAGACCCAGTACTTC
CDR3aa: CASSSLMKYQETQYF

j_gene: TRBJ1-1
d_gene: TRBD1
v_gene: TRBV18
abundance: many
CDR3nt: TGTGCCAGCTCCCCCCAGGGGGCCGACACTGAAGCTTTCTTT
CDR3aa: CASSPQGADTEAFF

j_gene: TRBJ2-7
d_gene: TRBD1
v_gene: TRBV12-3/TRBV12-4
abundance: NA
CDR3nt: TGTGCCAGAATTCCGGGACAGGGGTACGAGCAGTACTTC
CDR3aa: CARIPGQGYEQYF

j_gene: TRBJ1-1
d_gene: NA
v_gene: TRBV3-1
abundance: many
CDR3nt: TGTGCCAGCAGCCATTGGTGGCACCCCAACACTGAAGCTTTCTTT
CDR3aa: CASSHWWHPNTEAFF

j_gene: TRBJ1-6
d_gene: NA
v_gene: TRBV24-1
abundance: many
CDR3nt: TGTGCCACCATAGACACAGCCGCCTATAATTCACCCCTCCACTTT
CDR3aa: CATIDTAAYNSPLHF

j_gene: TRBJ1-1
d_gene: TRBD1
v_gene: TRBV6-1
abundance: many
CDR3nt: TGTGCCAGCAGCTCCCCAGGGGGCTGGATCACTGAAGCTTTCTTT
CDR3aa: CASSSPGGWITEAFF

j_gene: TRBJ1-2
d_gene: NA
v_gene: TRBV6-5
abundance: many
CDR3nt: TGTGCCAGCAGTTACTCGACATCAGGGTTGGATGGCTACACCTTC
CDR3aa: CASSYSTSGLDGYTF

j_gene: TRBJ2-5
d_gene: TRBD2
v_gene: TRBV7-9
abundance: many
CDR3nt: TGTGCCAGCATCAAAGCGGGGGAGGAGACCCAGTACTTC
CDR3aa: CASIKAGEETQYF

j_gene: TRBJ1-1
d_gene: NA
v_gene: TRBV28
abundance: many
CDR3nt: TGTGCCAGCACCCCATCTCCTAATAGGGCTTTCTTT
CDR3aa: CASTPSPNRAFF

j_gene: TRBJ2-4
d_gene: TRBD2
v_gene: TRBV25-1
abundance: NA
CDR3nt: TGTGCCAGCAGTCCTCAGGCGGGAGGGCCTCAAATGGCCAAAAACATTCAGTACTTC
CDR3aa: CASSPQAGGPQMAKNIQYF

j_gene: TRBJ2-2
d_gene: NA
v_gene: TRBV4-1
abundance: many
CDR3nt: TGCGCCAGCAGCCAGGGATTCTCCGGGGAGCTGTTTTTT
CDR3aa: CASSQGFSGELFF

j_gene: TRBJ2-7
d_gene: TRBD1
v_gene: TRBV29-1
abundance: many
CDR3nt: TGCAGCGCCCGCGCCCGGGACAGGGAGGACGAGCAGTACTTC
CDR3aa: CSARARDREDEQYF

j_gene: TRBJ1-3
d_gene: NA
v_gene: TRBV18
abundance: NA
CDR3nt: TGTGCCAGCTCACCACTGGGGGCGAGCTCTGGAAACACCATATATTTT
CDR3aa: CASSPLGASSGNTIYF

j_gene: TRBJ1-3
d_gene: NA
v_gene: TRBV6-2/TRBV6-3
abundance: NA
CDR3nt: TGTGCCAGCAGTTACTCTCCACAATTAGAGGGGACTGGAAACACCATATATTTT
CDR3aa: CASSYSPQLEGTGNTIYF

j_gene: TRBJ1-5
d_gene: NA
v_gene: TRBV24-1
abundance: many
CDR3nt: TGTGCCACCAGTGATTTGGCCAGGGATCAGCCCCAGCATTTT
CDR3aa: CATSDLARDQPQHF

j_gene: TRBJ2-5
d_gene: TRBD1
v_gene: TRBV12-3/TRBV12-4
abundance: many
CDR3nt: TGTGCCAGCAGTTTTGAGGACAGGGTGGAGACCCAGTACTTC
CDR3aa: CASSFEDRVETQYF

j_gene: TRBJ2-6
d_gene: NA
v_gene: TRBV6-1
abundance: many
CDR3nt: TGTGCCAGCAGCCTTAGACTGGGGGGGGCCAACGTCCTGACTTTC
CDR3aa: CASSLRLGGANVLTF

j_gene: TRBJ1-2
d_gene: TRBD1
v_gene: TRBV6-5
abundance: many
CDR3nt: TGTGCCAGCAGTTACCCACAGGGGGACTATGGCTACACCTTC
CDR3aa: CASSYPQGDYGYTF

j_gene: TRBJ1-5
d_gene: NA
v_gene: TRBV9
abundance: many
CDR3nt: TGTGCCAGCGGGGGGGATGTTCAGCCCCAGCATTTT
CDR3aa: CASGGDVQPQHF

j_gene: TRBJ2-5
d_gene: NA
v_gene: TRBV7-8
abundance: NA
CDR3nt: TGTGCCAGCAGCTCGATACAACCACAGGCTTACCAAGAGACCCAGTACTTC
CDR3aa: CASSSIQPQAYQETQYF

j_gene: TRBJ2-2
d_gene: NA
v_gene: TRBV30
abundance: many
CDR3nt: TGTGCCTGGCAGCGTATCACCGGGGAGCTGTTTTTT
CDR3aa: CAWQRITGELFF

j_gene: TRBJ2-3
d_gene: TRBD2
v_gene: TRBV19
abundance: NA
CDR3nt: TGTGCCAGTAGTACCTCAACTAGCGCCGATTTCACAGATACGCAGTATTTT
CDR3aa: CASSTSTSADFTDTQYF

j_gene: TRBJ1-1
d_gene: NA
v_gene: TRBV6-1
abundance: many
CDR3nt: TGTGCCAGCACCTCCTTTAGGGGGGCCGGCACTGAAGCTTTCTTT
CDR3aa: CASTSFRGAGTEAFF

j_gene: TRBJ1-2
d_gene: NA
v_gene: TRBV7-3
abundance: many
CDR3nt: TGTGCCAGCAGCTTAAACAGCAAGTATAACTATGGCTACACCTTC
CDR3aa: CASSLNSKYNYGYTF

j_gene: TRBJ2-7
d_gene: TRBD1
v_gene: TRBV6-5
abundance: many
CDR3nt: TGTGCCAGCAGTTTGCTTGGACAGGTTTCTTCCTACGAGCAGTACTTC
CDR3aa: CASSLLGQVSSYEQYF

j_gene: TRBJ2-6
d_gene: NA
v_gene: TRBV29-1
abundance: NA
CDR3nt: TGCAGCGTGTATAGCTCTGGGGCCAACGTCCTGACTTTC
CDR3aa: CSVYSSGANVLTF

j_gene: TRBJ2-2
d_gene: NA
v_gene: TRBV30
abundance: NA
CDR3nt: TGTGCCTGGGACGGGCCCGGAACGAACACCGGGGAGCTGTTTTTT
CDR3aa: CAWDGPGTNTGELFF

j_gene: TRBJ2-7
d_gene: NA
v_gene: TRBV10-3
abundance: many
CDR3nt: TGTGCCATCAGTGAGACAAGTAATATTTGGTACGAGCAGTACTTC
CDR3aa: CAISETSNIWYEQYF

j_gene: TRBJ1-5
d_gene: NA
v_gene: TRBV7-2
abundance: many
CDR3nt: TGTGCCAGCAGCTTCAATCAGCCCCAGCATTTT
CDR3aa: CASSFNQPQHF

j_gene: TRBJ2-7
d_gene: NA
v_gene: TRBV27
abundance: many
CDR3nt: TGTGCCAGCCGTAGTTTTGGGGGGTCCTACGAGCAGTACTTC
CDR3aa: CASRSFGGSYEQYF

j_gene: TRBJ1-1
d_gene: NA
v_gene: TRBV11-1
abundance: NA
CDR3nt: TGTGCCAGCAGCTTAAGAACAGGGAGGCACACTGAAGCTTTCTTT
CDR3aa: CASSLRTGRHTEAFF

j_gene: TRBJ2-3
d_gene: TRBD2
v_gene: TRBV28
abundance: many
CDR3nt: TGTGCCAGCAGCCCAGCTAGCGGCTCCCCAGATACGCAGTATTTT
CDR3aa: CASSPASGSPDTQYF

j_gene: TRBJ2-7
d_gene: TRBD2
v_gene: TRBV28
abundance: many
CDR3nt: TGTGCCAGCATCACTAGCGGGACGGGGGCCTACGAGCAGTACTTC
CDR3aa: CASITSGTGAYEQYF

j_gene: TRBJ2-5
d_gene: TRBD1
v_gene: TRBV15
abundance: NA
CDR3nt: TGTGCCACCAGCAGCCCGGGACAGGGGTACCAAGAGACCCAGTACTTC
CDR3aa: CATSSPGQGYQETQYF

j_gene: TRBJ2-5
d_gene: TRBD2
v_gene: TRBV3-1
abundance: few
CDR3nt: TGTGCCAGCACCTGGGGGACTACTAGCGGGGGGGCAGAGACCCAGTACTTC
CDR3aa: CASTWGTTSGGAETQYF

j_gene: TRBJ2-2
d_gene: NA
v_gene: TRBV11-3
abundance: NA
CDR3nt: TGTGCCAGCAGCTTATACTTTGGGAACACCGGGGAGCTGTGTTTT
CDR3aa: CASSLYFGNTGELCF

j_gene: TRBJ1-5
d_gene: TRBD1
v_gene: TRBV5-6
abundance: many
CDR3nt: TGTGCCAGCACCTCCGGGACAGGGTCTCAGCCCCAGCATTTT
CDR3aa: CASTSGTGSQPQHF

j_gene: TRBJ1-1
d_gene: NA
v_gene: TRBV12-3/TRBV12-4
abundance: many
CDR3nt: TGTGCCAGCAGCCAAACAGGTTACACTGAAGCTTTCTTT
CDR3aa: CASSQTGYTEAFF

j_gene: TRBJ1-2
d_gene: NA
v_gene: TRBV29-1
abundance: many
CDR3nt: TGCAGCGTTGAGACGGGGGCGCCCGGCTACACCTTC
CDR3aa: CSVETGAPGYTF

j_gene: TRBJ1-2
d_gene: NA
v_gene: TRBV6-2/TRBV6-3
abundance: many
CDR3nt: TGTGCCAGCAGTCATCCCGACAACCACTATGGCTACACCTTC
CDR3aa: CASSHPDNHYGYTF

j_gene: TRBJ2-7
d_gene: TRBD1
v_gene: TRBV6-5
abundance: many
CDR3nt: TGTGCCAGCAGACCCTACAGGGGGTCCTACGAGCAGTACTTC
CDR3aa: CASRPYRGSYEQYF

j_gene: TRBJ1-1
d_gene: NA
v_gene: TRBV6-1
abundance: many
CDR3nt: TGTGCCAGCAGTGAATGGGGGATAACTGAAGCTTTCTTT
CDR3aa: CASSEWGITEAFF

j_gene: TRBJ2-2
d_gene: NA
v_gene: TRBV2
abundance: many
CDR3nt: TGTGCCAGCAGTCTAAGCCACTCCACCGGGGAGCTGTTTTTT
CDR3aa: CASSLSHSTGELFF

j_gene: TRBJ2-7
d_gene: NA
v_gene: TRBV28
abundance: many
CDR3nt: TGTGCCAGCAGTTTAAGGAGGGGCGGGTCTAACGAGCAGTACTTC
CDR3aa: CASSLRRGGSNEQYF

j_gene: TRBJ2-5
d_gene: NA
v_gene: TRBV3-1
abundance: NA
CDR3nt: TGTGCCAGCAGCCAAGATCCGGGGAACCCCTCGTGGCAGACCCAGTACTTC
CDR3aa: CASSQDPGNPSWQTQYF

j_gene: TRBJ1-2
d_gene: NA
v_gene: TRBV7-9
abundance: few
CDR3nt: TGTGCAAGCAGAGAAGGGGGGATGGACTATGGCTACACCTTC
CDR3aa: CASREGGMDYGYTF